This T cell receptor (beta chain) was identified during a study of blood T cell repertoires in COVID-19. Study-level background: Samples of COVID-19 (acute and convalescent) were obtained from the United States, Italy and Spain. Sample material is recorded as cDNA or gDNA derived from T cells, B-cell-depleted T cells, or PBMCs.

In the source study's methods: For nucleated cells, counts were estimated from reference gene primer amplification. Profiling relied on immunoSEQ multiplex PCR, and the TCRdb table lists in-frame clones only, not all of them. The DNA gave D and trimming, while V, J and clone size come from that table. The sample holds under 85,000 clones, roughly 89% seen once. The CDR3 loop spans 15 amino acids. CDR1 and CDR2 from the germline V gene are SGHTA and FQGTGA. The V and J ends lost 5 bases and 5 bases, in that order; junction bases with no gene match: 11. This chain connects TRBV7-3 to TRBJ1-2, with TRBD1 matching 7 bases. This sequence originates from a woman older than 75 with active or convalescent COVID-19. Sequencing was carried out using peripheral blood. In DNA form, the CDR3 reads TGTGCCAGCAGCCCGACAGGGATACAGGCATATGGCTACACCTTC. Its translation: CASSPTGIQAYGYTF.